One sample yielded the 20 T cell receptor beta chains listed below, sequenced in a study of vaccination effects on CD4 cells after COVID-19. Sequencing was preceded by expansion of antigen-specific CD4+ T cells with viral peptide pools in the ViraFEST assay. Subsequent to roughly 9 days of culture, CD4+ T cells were isolated. All vaccine recipients tested negative for nucleocapsid antibodies and had never contracted SARS-CoV-2 infection. Assay used: immunoSEQ multiplex PCR; TCRdb lists only in-frame clones, some missing. The table shows approximately 25,000 clones, with 65% to 75% occurring only once. The antigens of these receptors remain unknown. Specimen: CD4+ T cells from PBMCs cultured with SARS-CoV-2 spike peptides, collected before COVID-19 vaccination. The receptor set was obtained from a human donor who received a COVID-19 vaccine.

The CDR3 reads CASSRLGDFIRLNNEQFF. DNA of the CDR3: TGTGCCAGCAGCCGTCTAGGGGATTTTATACGACTAAACAATGAGCAGTTCTTC. The chain joins TRBV21-1 to TRBJ2-1. TRBV21-1 corresponds to a pseudogene. The CDR3 runs 18 residues.

The V and J genes are TRBV9 and TRBJ2-1; weak D call: TRBD1 (6 bases). This CDR3 has 16 amino acids. Germline V gives CDR1 SGDLS, CDR2 YYNGEE. Between the trimmed V and J ends, which lost 0 bases and 2 bases, there was a span of 12 bases. The CDR3: CASSVGGTPTYNEQFF. The DNA for the CDR3 is TGTGCCAGCAGCGTAGGTGGGACACCAACCTACAATGAGCAGTTCTTC.

This chain uses TRBV19 with TRBJ2-3; D perhaps matches TRBD1 (5 bases). Germline CDR1 and CDR2: LNHDA and SQIVND (reference sequence). V was clipped by 6 bases and J by 4 bases, with 11 bases between them. The CDR3 has 13 amino acids. The CDR3 here is CASRKPGSDTQYF. The CDR3 DNA sequence: TGTGCCAGTAGAAAACCAGGGTCAGATACGCAGTATTTT.

The rearrangement links TRBV25-1 to TRBJ1-5; D is ambiguous. V was trimmed by 4 bases and J by 3 bases, leaving 4 bases between them. The CDR3 contains 12 residues. Germline V gives CDR1 MGHDK, CDR2 SYGVNS. This CDR3 is CASSGHNQPQHF. CDR3 DNA: TGTGCCAGCAGTGGACACAATCAGCCCCAGCATTTT.

The chain uses TRBV11-2 and TRBJ2-7; D is undetermined. CDR1 is SGHAT and CDR2 is FQNNGV in the germline V gene. The ends were cut back, 5 bases at V and 0 bases at J, with 2 bases in the middle. There are 11 residues in the CDR3. The CDR3 coding sequence is TGTGCCAGCAGCGTCTCCTACGAGCAGTACTTC. It translates to CASSVSYEQYF.

The J gene is TRBJ2-5, the V gene TRBV2, with a possible D match to TRBD2 (5 bases). This CDR3 comprises 15 residues. The germline V and J ends were trimmed by 5 bases and 5 bases, with 18 bases remaining between them. CDR1 and CDR2 from the germline V gene are SNHLY and FYNNEI. CDR3 sequence: CASSSRTGVTETQYF. CDR3 DNA sequence: TGTGCCAGCAGTTCCCGGACTGGGGTTACGGAGACCCAGTACTTC.

This chain's CDR3 is CASSPAGTQETQYF. In nucleotides, the CDR3 is TGCGCCAGCAGTCCAGCCGGGACCCAAGAGACCCAGTACTTC. The rearrangement links TRBV5-1 to TRBJ2-5; D is perhaps TRBD1 or TRBD2 (5 bases each). Trimming left V 5 bases short and J 1 base short, with 12 bases between. Germline V gene lookup returns CDR1 SGHRS and CDR2 YFSETQ. This CDR3 region has 14 residues.

The chain combines TRBV5-6 with TRBJ1-1; possibly TRBD1 for D (5 bases). The CDR3 has 15 amino acids. V lost 0 bases, J lost 3 bases, and 12 bases lay in between. CDR1 is SGHDT, CDR2 YYEEEE, per germline. The CDR3 region has the DNA TGTGCCAGCAGCTTGGCCGGACAACACTACACTGAAGCTTTCTTT. Translation gives CASSLAGQHYTEAFF.

This clone was detected a few times. The chain couples TRBV6-1 to TRBJ2-1; D gene ambiguous. Trimming took off 3 bases at V and 1 base at J, with 4 bases between the two ends. The CDR3 consists of 13 residues. Germline V lookup: CDR1 MNHNS, CDR2 SASEGT. DNA of the CDR3: TGTGCCAGCAGTGAGGGGTCCTACAATGAGCAGTTCTTC. Translation: CASSEGSYNEQFF.

The chain carries TRBV4-1 and TRBJ2-7; TRBD1 matches 8 bases. This CDR3 spans 14 amino acids. The germline V gene has CDR1 MGHRA and CDR2 YSYEKL. The V segment lost 2 bases and the J segment 7 bases; nucleotides outside the gene matches: 7. This chain's CDR3 is CASSQPRTGREQYF. In nucleotides, the CDR3 is TGCGCCAGCAGCCAACCCAGGACAGGGCGGGAGCAGTACTTC.

V usage is TRBV6-1 and J usage is TRBJ2-2; 12 nucleotides agree with TRBD2. The J segment lost 4 bases and the V segment lost 4 bases, leaving 7 bases of the junction unmatched. The CDR3 spans 17 residues. Germline CDR1 MNHNS, CDR2 SASEGT. As DNA, the CDR3 is TGTGCCAGCAGTGGGTTGACTAGCGGGAGTGGCACCGGGGAGCTGTTTTTT. Translating it yields CASSGLTSGSGTGELFF.

This clone was recorded once. V usage is TRBV13 and J usage is TRBJ2-6; 8 nucleotides align to TRBD1. V was clipped by 0 bases and J by 0 bases; unmatched bases: 7. The length of the CDR3 is 19 residues. From germline, CDR1 is PRHDT and CDR2 FYEKMQ (reference sequence). The CDR3 is CASSLGRTGRYSGANVLTF. Here the CDR3 DNA reads TGTGCCAGCAGCTTAGGACGGACAGGGCGGTACTCTGGGGCCAACGTCCTGACTTTC.

The chain carries TRBV7-8 and TRBJ1-1; TRBD1 is a possible D gene (5 bases). Deletions cut 0 bases from V and 4 bases from J, with 9 bases between. The germline CDR1 and CDR2 sequences are SGHVS and FQNEAQ. The CDR3 is 14 residues long. In DNA form, the CDR3 reads TGTGCCAGCAGCTTAGCGTCAGGGCCCACTGAAGCTTTCTTT. The encoded protein is CASSLASGPTEAFF. Looking up the rest from reference TRBV7-8 and TRBJ1-1 gives the full variable domain: GAGVSQSPRYKVAKRGQDVALRCDPISGHVSLFWYQQALGQGPEFLTYFQNEAQLDKSGLPSDRFFAERPEGSVSTLKIQRTQQEDSAVYLCASSLASGPTEAFFGQGTRLTVV.

Remarks on this clone: Other DNA sequences within the sample encode an identical CDR3. This chain uses TRBV30 with TRBJ1-2, with D unclear. The CDR3 extends over 12 amino acids. V dropped 4 bases and J dropped 8 bases, with 14 bases sitting between them. From germline, CDR1 is GTSNPN and CDR2 SVGIG (reference sequence). CDR3 amino acids: CAWNRALEGYTF. CDR3 in DNA: TGTGCCTGGAACCGTGCCTTAGAAGGCTACACCTTC.

This chain joins TRBV6-6 and TRBJ2-7; a possible D gene is TRBD2 (6 bases). Between the trimmed V and J ends, which lost 3 bases and 4 bases, there was a span of 16 bases. This CDR3 comprises 15 residues. The germline gives CDR1 MNHNY, CDR2 SVGAGI (reference sequence). The CDR3: CASSYYDGGNYEQYF. The CDR3 coding sequence is TGTGCCAGCAGTTATTATGACGGGGGAAATTACGAGCAGTACTTC.

This clone was found a few times. V and J are TRBV5-1 and TRBJ2-7, with 9 bases lining up with TRBD2. V lost 4 bases, J lost 5 bases, and 16 bases stayed unmatched. Germline CDR1 reads SGHRS; CDR2 reads YFSETQ. The CDR3 consists of 17 residues. CDR3 sequence: CASSPLPPLAGSHEQYF. CDR3 DNA sequence: TGCGCCAGCAGCCCTCTACCTCCGCTAGCGGGGTCTCACGAGCAGTACTTC.

The chain is built from TRBV30 and TRBJ1-4; D may be TRBD1 (6 bases). V lost 1 base to trimming and J lost 8 bases, with 14 bases between them. The CDR3 extends over 14 amino acids. CDR1 and CDR2 from the germline V gene are GTSNPN and SVGIG (reference sequence). Here the CDR3 DNA reads TGTGCCTGGAGTGGAACCAGGGGTTTCGAAAAACTGTTTTTT. The encoded protein is CAWSGTRGFEKLFF.

This clone was seen only once. This chain links TRBV11-2 with TRBJ2-2; possibly TRBD1 for D (6 bases). This CDR3 region has 13 residues. V was cut by 6 bases and J by 6 bases, with 11 bases left in between. From germline, CDR1 is SGHAT and CDR2 FQNNGV. The CDR3 sequence: CASRAGESGELFF. In nucleotides, the CDR3 is TGTGCCAGCAGGGCAGGGGAATCCGGGGAGCTGTTTTTT.

This clone has just a few counts. The chain combines TRBV11-2 with TRBJ2-3; tentative D call: TRBD1 (6 bases). Germline V gives CDR1 SGHAT, CDR2 FQNNGV. The CDR3 has 18 residues. The V end was cut by 3 bases, the J end by 5 bases, with 24 bases between. The CDR3 DNA follows: TGTGCCAGCAGCTTCCCGACTTCGGGCTTCGGGACACTAGATACGCAGTATTTT. Its translation: CASSFPTSGFGTLDTQYF. The full variable domain, in which reference TRBV11-2 and TRBJ2-3 provide the parts outside the CDR3, is EAGVAQSPRYKIIEKRQSVAFWCNPISGHATLYWYQQILGQGPKLLIQFQNNGVVDDSQLPKDRFSAERLKGVDSTLKIQPAKLEDSAVYLCASSFPTSGFGTLDTQYFGPGTRLTVL.

J is TRBJ2-7 and V is TRBV6-1, with D perhaps assigned TRBD1 or TRBD2 (5 bases each). The CDR3 is made up of 15 amino acids. V was shortened by 2 bases and J by 3 bases, with 14 bases between the two germline ends. CDR1 is MNHNS, CDR2 SASEGT, per germline. The CDR3 DNA reads TGTGCCAGCAGTGAAAACTTCGTTGGGGGCTACGAGCAGTACTTC. This codes for CASSENFVGGYEQYF.